This paragraph reports one T cell receptor (beta chain). The antigen remains undetermined. TCRdb called the 5' RACE reads again in MiXCR, with one record for every CDR3 protein. The table lists about 560,000 distinct CDR3 sequences, 17% of them singletons, with just over 8% in the top ten. The data stem from a study of T-cell memory formation after mild COVID-19. Study-wide results and limits: Whereas later expanders leaned CD4+, clones contracting day 15 to 85 showed a balanced CD4/CD8 makeup. Mostly located in CM and EM were contracting CD4+ clones, with contracting CD8+ clones located in EMRA. Pre-infection memory showed some responding clones, and this suggested that cross-reactive memory joined.

The V and J ends lost 0 bases and 1 base, in that order; junction bases with no gene match: 1. Germline lookup yields CDR1 SGHTS and CDR2 YDEGEE. The length of the CDR3 is 15 residues. The chain combines TRBV5-8 with TRBJ1-1; 9 positions match TRBD1. The sequence derives from an adult woman who had mild COVID-19 (a few samples of this study predate the infection). Cell type and time point are not known. Sequencing was performed on PBMCs or a T cell subset sorted from them (not recorded which). The CDR3 region is CASSLEQGANTEAFF. The CDR3 DNA reads as TGTGCCAGCAGCTTGGAACAGGGGGCGAACACTGAAGCTTTCTTT.